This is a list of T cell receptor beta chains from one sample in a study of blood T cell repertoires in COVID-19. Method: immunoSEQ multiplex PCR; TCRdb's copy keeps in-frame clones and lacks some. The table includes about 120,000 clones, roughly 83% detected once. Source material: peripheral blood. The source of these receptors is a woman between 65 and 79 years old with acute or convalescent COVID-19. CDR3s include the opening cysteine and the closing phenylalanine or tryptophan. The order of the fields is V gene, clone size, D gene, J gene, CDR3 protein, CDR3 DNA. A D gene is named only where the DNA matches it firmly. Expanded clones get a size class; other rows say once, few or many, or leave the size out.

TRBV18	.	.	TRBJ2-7	CASSLTQDDSYEQYF	TGTGCCAGCTCACTAACACAGGATGACTCCTACGAGCAGTACTTC
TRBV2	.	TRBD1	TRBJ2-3	CASSTGTGDTDTQYF	TGTGCCAGCAGTACCGGGACAGGTGATACAGATACGCAGTATTTT
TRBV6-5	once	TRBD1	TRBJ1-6	CASRLGQTSGSPLHF	TGTGCCAGCAGATTGGGACAGACCTCTGGATCACCCCTCCACTTT
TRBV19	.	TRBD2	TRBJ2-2	CASSPPLGLAGGGAGELFF	TGTGCCAGTAGTCCCCCCCTTGGACTAGCGGGAGGGGGTGCCGGGGAGCTGTTTTTT
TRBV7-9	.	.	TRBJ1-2	CASSLVGQGSANYGYTF	TGTGCCAGCAGCTTAGTAGGTCAGGGAAGTGCTAACTATGGCTACACCTTC
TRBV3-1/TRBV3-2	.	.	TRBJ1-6	CASSRGYPSPLHF	TGTGCCAGCAGCAGGGGTTATCCTTCACCCCTCCACTTT
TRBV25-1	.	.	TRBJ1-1	CASSDERWNTEAFF	TGTGCCAGCAGTGATGAGAGGTGGAACACTGAAGCTTTCTTT
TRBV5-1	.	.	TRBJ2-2	CASSFGGPNTGELFF	TGCGCCAGCAGCTTCGGCGGGCCGAACACCGGGGAGCTGTTTTTT
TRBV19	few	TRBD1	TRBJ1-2	CASSIEGQRYGYTF	TGTGCCAGTAGTATAGAGGGACAGCGCTATGGCTACACCTTC
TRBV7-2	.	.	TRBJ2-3	CASSLKAGDTQYF	TGTGCCAGCAGCCTAAAAGCGGGAGATACGCAGTATTTT
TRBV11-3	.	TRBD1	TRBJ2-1	CASSLEGQGGQFF	TGTGCCAGCAGCTTAGAGGGACAGGGGGGACAGTTCTTC
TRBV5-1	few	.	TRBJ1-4	CASSQEGPYEKLFF	TGCGCCAGCAGCCAGGAGGGTCCGTATGAAAAACTGTTTTTT
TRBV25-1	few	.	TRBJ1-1	CASTRSTDTEAFF	TGTGCCAGCACTAGATCGACAGACACTGAAGCTTTCTTT
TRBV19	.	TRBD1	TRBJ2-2	CASSSPGQGGDTGELFF	TGTGCCAGTAGTAGCCCCGGACAGGGCGGGGACACCGGGGAGCTGTTTTTT
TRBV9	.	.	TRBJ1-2	CASSPLGGAYGYTF	TGTGCCAGCAGCCCCTTAGGTGGGGCCTATGGCTACACCTTC
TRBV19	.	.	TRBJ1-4	CASSTEKSDEKLFF	TGTGCCAGTAGTACCGAAAAGTCGGATGAAAAACTGTTTTTT
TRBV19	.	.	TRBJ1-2	CASRFLSGSEGYTF	TGTGCCAGTAGATTCTTATCAGGGTCGGAAGGCTACACCTTC
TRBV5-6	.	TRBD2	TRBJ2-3	CASSLDTGGGTQYF	TGTGCCAGCAGCTTGGATACAGGCGGGGGAACGCAGTATTTT
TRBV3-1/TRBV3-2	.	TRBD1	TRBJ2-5	CASRPTDRAKTQYF	TGTGCCAGCAGGCCAACAGACAGGGCGAAGACCCAGTACTTC
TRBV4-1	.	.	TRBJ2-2	CASSQDGANRAGELFF	TGCGCCAGCAGCCAAGATGGGGCAAACCGGGCCGGGGAGCTGTTTTTT
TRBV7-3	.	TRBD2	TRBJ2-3	CASSFLAGGADTQYF	TGTGCCAGCAGCTTTTTAGCGGGAGGGGCAGATACGCAGTATTTT
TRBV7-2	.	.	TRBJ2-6	CASSERSGANVLTF	TGTGCCAGCAGCGAGAGGAGTGGGGCCAACGTCCTGACTTTC
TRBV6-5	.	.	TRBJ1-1	CASGATGNTEAFF	TGTGCCAGCGGGGCCACAGGGAACACTGAAGCTTTCTTT
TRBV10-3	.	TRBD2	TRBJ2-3	CALSGRAGDTQYF	TGTGCCCTCAGCGGGAGGGCCGGGGATACGCAGTATTTT
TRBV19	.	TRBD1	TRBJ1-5	CASTKGQDSNQPQHF	TGTGCCAGTACTAAGGGACAGGATAGCAATCAGCCCCAGCATTTT
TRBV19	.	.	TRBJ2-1	CASRGKGHNEQFF	TGTGCCAGCCGAGGGAAAGGCCACAATGAGCAGTTCTTC
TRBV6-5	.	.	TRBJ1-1	CASIPRDSRRTEAFF	TGTGCCAGCATTCCCCGGGACTCTCGGCGGACTGAAGCTTTCTTT
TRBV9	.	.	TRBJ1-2	CASKGGVDYGYTF	TGTGCCAGTAAGGGAGGGGTAGACTATGGCTACACCTTC
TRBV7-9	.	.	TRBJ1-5	CASSLGLAAGNQPQHF	TGTGCCAGCAGCTTAGGACTAGCTGCTGGCAATCAGCCCCAGCATTTT
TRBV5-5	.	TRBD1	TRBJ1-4	CASSFLGQGGEKLFF	TGTGCCAGCAGCTTCCTTGGACAGGGAGGTGAAAAACTGTTTTTT
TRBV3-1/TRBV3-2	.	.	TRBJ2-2	CASSQGPPGTGELFF	TGTGCCAGCAGCCAGGGCCCCCCGGGGACCGGGGAGCTGTTTTTT
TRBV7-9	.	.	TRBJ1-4	CASSYGGASTNEKLFF	TGTGCCAGCAGCTACGGAGGTGCATCAACTAATGAAAAACTGTTTTTT
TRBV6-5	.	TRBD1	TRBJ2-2	CASRGQGVVSGELFF	TGTGCCAGCAGGGGACAGGGGGTTGTGTCCGGGGAGCTGTTTTTT
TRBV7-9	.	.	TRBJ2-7	CASNLQGYEQYF	TGTGCCAGCAACCTCCAGGGCTACGAGCAGTACTTC
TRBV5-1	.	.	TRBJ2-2	CATSQRGFANTGELFF	TGCGCCACCTCCCAAAGGGGTTTCGCGAACACCGGGGAGCTGTTTTTT
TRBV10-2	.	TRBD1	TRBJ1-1	CASTQGYGTVNTEAFF	TGCGCCAGCACCCAAGGGTACGGGACAGTGAACACTGAAGCTTTCTTT
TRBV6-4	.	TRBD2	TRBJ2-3	CASTRLGLAGQSTDTQYF	TGTGCCAGCACCAGACTGGGACTAGCGGGCCAAAGCACAGATACGCAGTATTTT
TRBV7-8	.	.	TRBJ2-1	CASSLDLERISSYNEQFF	TGTGCCAGCAGCTTAGATCTGGAGCGGATTAGCTCCTACAATGAGCAGTTCTTC
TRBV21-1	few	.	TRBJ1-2	CASSKVKIYGYTF	TGTGCCAGCAGCAAAGTCAAAATTTATGGCTACACCTTC
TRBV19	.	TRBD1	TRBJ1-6	CASSPSEGTGYSPLHF	TGTGCCAGTAGTCCAAGTGAGGGGACAGGGTACTCACCCCTCCACTTT
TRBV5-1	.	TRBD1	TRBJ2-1	CASSQFTGGSASNEQFF	TGCGCCAGCAGCCAGTTCACAGGGGGAAGTGCGTCCAATGAGCAGTTCTTC
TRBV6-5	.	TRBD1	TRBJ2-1	CASSPPTGMGNEQFF	TGTGCCAGCAGTCCCCCGACAGGGATGGGCAATGAGCAGTTCTTC
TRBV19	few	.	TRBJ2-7	CASSMSDTSYEQYF	TGTGCCAGTAGTATGTCGGACACCTCCTACGAGCAGTACTTC
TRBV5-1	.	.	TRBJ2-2	CASSLGQITGELFF	TGCGCCAGCAGCTTGGGGCAGATCACCGGGGAGCTGTTTTTT
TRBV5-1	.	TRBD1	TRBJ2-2	CASRTGERSGELFF	TGCGCCAGCAGGACAGGGGAGAGATCCGGGGAGCTGTTTTTT
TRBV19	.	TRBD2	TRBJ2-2	CASKLLADTGELFF	TGTGCCAGTAAATTACTAGCGGACACCGGGGAGCTGTTTTTT
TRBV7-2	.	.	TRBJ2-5	CASSSQETQYF	TGTGCCAGCAGCTCTCAAGAGACCCAGTACTTC
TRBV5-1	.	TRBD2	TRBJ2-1	CASSLPPVHTSGRNNEQFF	TGCGCCAGCAGCTTGCCCCCGGTTCATACTAGCGGGAGGAATAATGAGCAGTTCTTC
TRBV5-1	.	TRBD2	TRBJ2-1	CASSLESSGPLSSYNEQFF	TGCGCCAGCAGCTTGGAGTCTAGCGGCCCCTTGAGCTCCTACAATGAGCAGTTCTTC
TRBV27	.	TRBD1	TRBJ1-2	CASSPRWGRDREGVGYGYTF	TGTGCCAGCAGTCCCCGCTGGGGGAGGGACAGGGAGGGGGTCGGCTATGGCTACACCTTC
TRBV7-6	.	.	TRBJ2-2	CASSFRETGELFF	TGTGCCAGCAGCTTCAGGGAAACCGGGGAGCTGTTTTTT
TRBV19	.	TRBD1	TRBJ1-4	CASAKNRGNNEKLFF	TGTGCCAGTGCTAAAAACAGGGGGAATAATGAAAAACTGTTTTTT